Presented here are 19 T cell receptor beta chains from one specimen sequenced in a study of T cells in Graves' hyperthyroidism and ophthalmopathy. Amplified TCR beta CDR3 regions came from RNA transcripts. During a first-round RT-PCR of the TCR CDR3, the HTBI primer set was used. TCRdb reprocessed the multiplex PCR reads with MiXCR, giving one entry per CDR3 protein. The table shows 560,000 or so distinct CDR3 sequences, with nearly 20% occurring only once. The material sequenced was blood. The receptors come from a man aged 40-50 years with Graves' ophthalmopathy.

The chain links TRBV10-3 to TRBJ1-2; a possible D gene is TRBD1 (5 bases). The CDR3 contains 14 residues. The germline gives CDR1 ENHRY, CDR2 SYGVKD. The V end lost 6 bases, the J end lost 3 bases, and 14 bases lay between the germline ends. The CDR3 spells CAIRNPGSHYGYTF. DNA for the CDR3: TGTGCCATCAGAAACCCAGGGTCCCACTATGGCTACACCTTC.

The chain carries TRBV6-1 and TRBJ2-2; no firm D call. Germline lookup yields CDR1 MNHNS and CDR2 SASEGT. CDR3 length equals 14 residues. Trimming removed 6 bases at V and 0 bases at J, with 8 bases between. CDR3 bases: TGTGCCAGCAGGCCTTGGACGAACACCGGGGAGCTGTTTTTT. Translation: CASRPWTNTGELFF.

V is TRBV5-6 and J is TRBJ2-1, with unresolved D. This CDR3 spans 15 amino acids. V was trimmed by 4 bases and J by 0 bases, leaving 11 bases between them. The germline V gene encodes CDR1 SGHDT and CDR2 YYEEEE. The CDR3 nucleotides are TGTGCCAGCAGCCCGACGTGGAGCTCCTACAATGAGCAGTTCTTC. This codes for CASSPTWSSYNEQFF.

The chain recombines TRBV5-1 with TRBJ1-5; D not certain. Trimming removed 2 bases at V and 0 bases at J, with 9 bases between. The germline V gene encodes CDR1 SGHRS and CDR2 YFSETQ. The CDR3 is 15 residues long. This CDR3 is CASSLSTDSNQPQHF. In DNA, the CDR3 is TGCGCCAGCAGCTTATCGACGGATAGCAATCAGCCCCAGCATTTT.

This chain uses TRBV9 with TRBJ1-5; D ambiguous. V was clipped by 0 bases and J by 6 bases, with 10 bases between them. The CDR3 length is 14 residues. CDR1 is SGDLS, CDR2 YYNGEE, per germline. DNA for the CDR3: TGTGCCAGCAGCGTAGGTGGGTACGGTCAGCCCCAGCATTTT. Its translation: CASSVGGYGQPQHF.

This clonotype has a handful of counts. The gene calls are TRBV20-1 and TRBJ2-1; 10 bases line up with TRBD2. The CDR3 contains 18 residues. V trimming: 2 bases; J trimming: 5 bases; junction bases outside the gene matches: 15. Germline assignment: CDR1 DFQATT and CDR2 SNEGSKA (reference sequence). The CDR3 coding sequence is TGCAGTGCTAGAACAATAGCGGGAGGAGGTTTTGGGGACAATGAGCAGTTCTTC. It codes for CSARTIAGGGFGDNEQFF.

This clonotype was picked up many times. The rearrangement uses TRBV2 and TRBJ1-2; tentative D call: TRBD1 (6 bases). CDR1 and CDR2 from the germline V gene are SNHLY and FYNNEI. V shed 6 bases and J shed 2 bases, with 16 bases lying between them. This CDR3 has 15 amino acids. The CDR3 is CASSPGTRRNYGYTF. The CDR3 region has the DNA TGTGCCAGCAGCCCCGGGACAAGAAGGAACTATGGCTACACCTTC. The full variable domain, rest sourced from reference TRBV2 and TRBJ1-2, is EPEVTQTPSHQVTQMGQEVILRCVPISNHLYFYWYRQILGQKVEFLVSFYNNEISEKSEIFDDQFSVERPDGSNFTLKIRSTKLEDSAMYFCASSPGTRRNYGYTFGSGTRLTVV.

In regard to this clonotype: It is likely a read error, because the conserved phenylalanine at the end of the CDR3 is missing. J is TRBJ2-2 and V is TRBV7-6; 12 nucleotides align to TRBD2. Germline V gene sequence: CDR1 SGHVS, CDR2 FNYEAQ. Trimming removed 2 bases from V and 3 bases from J; junction bases left unmatched: 10. CDR3 length: 19 amino acids. Here the CDR3 DNA reads TGTGCCAGCAGCTTACTCGGACTAGCGGGATCTTGGGACACCGGGGAGCTGTTTTGT. It codes for CASSLLGLAGSWDTGELFC.

There are many counts of this clonotype. V and J are TRBV5-1 and TRBJ2-3; 9 bases agree with TRBD2. CDR3 size: 15 residues. V gave up 3 bases and J gave up 5 bases; unmatched junction bases: 7. In germline, CDR1 is SGHRS, CDR2 YFSETQ. The CDR3 loop is CASSSTLAGGDTQYF. CDR3 nucleotide sequence: TGCGCCAGCAGCTCAACACTAGCGGGCGGAGATACGCAGTATTTT.

Ten or more counts support this clonotype. The rearrangement links TRBV20-1 to TRBJ2-3, with TRBD2 identical over 7 bases. CDR3 length: 14 residues. J gave up 0 bases and V 6 bases, and 6 bases lay outside the gene matches. The germline V gene has CDR1 DFQATT and CDR2 SNEGSKA (reference sequence). DNA of the CDR3: TGCAGTGCCTCACGACTAGCTAGCACAGATACGCAGTATTTT. Translation gives CSASRLASTDTQYF.

This clonotype was picked up a small number of times. The V gene is TRBV9, the J gene TRBJ1-4; D not certain. Germline V gene sequence: CDR1 SGDLS, CDR2 YYNGEE. This CDR3 comprises 14 residues. V gave up 0 bases and J gave up 6 bases, with 9 bases separating them. Written as DNA, the CDR3 is TGTGCCAGCAGCGTAGACCTGAGGGATGAAAAACTGTTTTTT. Protein product: CASSVDLRDEKLFF. Full variable domain (outside the CDR3, taken from reference TRBV9 and TRBJ1-4): DSGVTQTPKHLITATGQRVTLRCSPRSGDLSVYWYQQSLDQGLQFLIQYYNGEERAKGNILERFSAQQFPDLHSELNLSSLELGDSALYFCASSVDLRDEKLFFGSGTQLSVL.

This clonotype showed up many times. The chain recombines TRBV12-3 or TRBV12-4 with TRBJ2-7, with 8 bases that match TRBD2. The CDR3 totals 14 residues. Trimming cost V 6 bases and J 3 bases; bases outside gene matches: 7. The DNA of the CDR3 is TGTGCCAGCAGCATTCCGGGACTAGGCTACGAGCAGTACTTC. Its translation is CASSIPGLGYEQYF.

V and J are TRBV12-3 or TRBV12-4 and TRBJ2-3; 11 bases match TRBD2. This CDR3 spans 15 amino acids. Germline trimming cut 5 bases from V and 7 bases from J; bases unmatched to any gene: 8. Here the CDR3 reads CASSPRLAGLNTQYF. CDR3 nucleotides: TGTGCCAGCAGTCCCAGACTAGCGGGGCTCAATACGCAGTATTTT.

The chain links TRBV18 to TRBJ2-1; D could derive from TRBD1 or TRBD2 (5 bases each). The V and J ends lost 5 bases and 9 bases respectively, with 20 bases between them. CDR3 length equals 15 residues. Germline CDR1 and CDR2: KGHSH and LQKENI. The DNA for the CDR3 is TGTGCCAGCTCAGCAGGGTCGGTGGGCGGGCGTGAGCAGTTCTTC. Translating it yields CASSAGSVGGREQFF.

In this sample, this clonotype turned up a few times. This chain joins TRBV12-5 and TRBJ2-2; TRBD1 agrees at 8 bases. The CDR3 length is 15 residues. Germline V CDR1 and CDR2: LGHNT, FRNRAP. The V and J ends lost 8 bases and 5 bases, in that order; junction bases with no gene match: 10. DNA of the CDR3: TGTGCTAGTCGACCAGGACAGGGAAGGACCGGGGAGCTGTTTTTT. This sequence encodes CASRPGQGRTGELFF.

At least ten counts were recorded for this clonotype. The CDR3 nucleotides read TGTGCCAGCAGTGCTGGGCTGAACTATGGCTACACCTTC. It is translated as CASSAGLNYGYTF. This chain joins TRBV2 and TRBJ1-2; no clear D. Germline values: CDR1 SNHLY, CDR2 FYNNEI. V gave up 4 bases and J gave up 2 bases, with 8 bases separating them. The length of the CDR3 is 13 residues.

V gene TRBV11-2 combines with J gene TRBJ1-3; D is perhaps TRBD1 (6 bases). Trimming removed 3 bases at V and 4 bases at J, with 16 bases between. Germline CDR1 SGHAT, CDR2 FQNNGV. This CDR3 is 16 amino acids long. The DNA for the CDR3 is TGTGCCAGCAGCTTGTCTACAGGGATTATAGGAAACACCATATATTTT. The encoded protein is CASSLSTGIIGNTIYF.

This clonotype was counted many times. The chain links TRBV7-9 to TRBJ2-1, with D tentatively TRBD2 (6 bases). CDR3 length: 16 residues. The V gene's germline CDR1 is SEHNR and CDR2 FQNEAQ (reference sequence). V was trimmed by 2 bases and J by 2 bases, leaving 13 bases between them. The CDR3 nucleotides read TGTGCCAGCAGCTTAAGCCGGCGGGGACCCTACAATGAGCAGTTCTTC. It specifies CASSLSRRGPYNEQFF.

The genes are TRBV7-8 and TRBJ2-2, with TRBD1 matching over 12 bases. Trimming removed 1 base from V and 7 bases from J; junction bases left unmatched: 7. Germline-derived CDR1 and CDR2 are SGHVS and FQNEAQ. The CDR3 has 17 amino acids. In DNA, the CDR3 is TGTGCCAGCAGCTTAGGGGGGGGGACAGGGGGCATCGGGGAGCTGTTTTTT. Translating gives CASSLGGGTGGIGELFF.